This entry is about one T cell receptor beta chain. Antigen unknown. The sample is drawn from a study of PD-1 blockade in classical Hodgkin lymphoma. Study summary: Nivolumab dosing for patients was 3 mg/kg, administered intravenously every 2 weeks. Overall study results and limits: Baseline TCR diversity was reportedly lower in newly diagnosed patients than in healthy donors. It was reported as lower still in relapsed/refractory patients. What caused the repertoire differences, perhaps disease activity or prior therapy, remains undefined.

Libraries were prepared by immunoSEQ multiplex PCR; TCRdb keeps only in-frame clonotypes and omits some of them. Of fewer than 110,000 clones listed, about 89% are singletons. Germline V gene sequence: CDR1 SQVTM, CDR2 ANQGSEA. This CDR3 is 13 amino acids long. Brentuximab vedotin exposure varied, and every patient relapsed after autologous stem cell transplantation. This clonotype originated in a human donor with classical Hodgkin lymphoma. Material: peripheral blood mononuclear cells (PBMCs), obtained before the second cycle of nivolumab. The gene calls are TRBV29-1 and TRBJ2-5; a possible D gene is TRBD1 (6 bases). The J call may be in error: the DNA end matches TRBJ2-7 better. CDR3 nucleotides: TGCAGCGTTGGCGAGACAGGTGCTCACGAGCAGTACTTC. It encodes CSVGETGAHEQYF.